This TCR beta chain was recorded in a study of identical twins. General observations from the study: Among beta out-of-frame sequences, excess sharing between twins appeared weaker. For out-of-frame alpha sequences shared by twins, low generation probability was in excess. Conclusions rested on cross-sectional statistics rather than following the same donors.

Trimming at V came to 5 bases and at J to 2 bases, leaving 12 bases not matched to a gene. Germline lookup yields CDR1 KGHSH and CDR2 LQKENI. The CDR3 is 16 amino acids. In this sample, this clonotype turned up a few times. Antigen unknown. Donors were all healthy Caucasians. TCRdb reprocessed the 5' RACE reads via MiXCR and lists one record per CDR3 protein. The table lists under 350,000 distinct CDR3 sequences, roughly 9% of them singletons. The sample also formed part of further work on yellow fever vaccine responses in identical twins.

The receptor was isolated from a woman under 30 in good health. The sequenced material came from CD8+ T cells sorted from blood. The gene calls are TRBV18 and TRBJ2-7; 7 bases agree with TRBD1. This chain's CDR3 is CASSETGVYFPYEQYF. The DNA for the CDR3 is TGTGCCAGCTCAGAAACAGGGGTGTATTTCCCCTACGAGCAGTACTTC. The whole variable domain, filled in from reference TRBV18 and TRBJ2-7, reads NAGVMQNPRHLVRRRGQEARLRCSPMKGHSHVYWYRQLPEEGLKFMVYLQKENIIDESGMPKERFSAEFPKEGPSILRIQQVVRGDSAAYFCASSETGVYFPYEQYFGPGTRLTVT.